A single sample gave rise to the 18 T cell receptor beta chains below, sequenced in a study of cytomegalovirus exposure and HLA in healthy donors. PCR primers comprised 60 Vbeta and 13 Jbeta primers. Sequencing used immunoSEQ multiplex PCR; TCRdb keeps in-frame clones, though not all of them. The sample carries around 140,000 clones, approximately 90% recorded once. Sequenced input: PBMCs. These receptors were collected from a young woman in good health and CMV-seronegative.

The J gene is TRBJ2-7, the V gene TRBV5-4; 8 bases align to TRBD1. The junction had 6 bases not matched to a gene; V was cut back by 4 bases and J by 3 bases. From germline, CDR1 is SGHNT and CDR2 YYREEE (reference sequence). This CDR3 region has 14 residues. The chain's CDR3 is CASSQRTGRYEQYF. In DNA, the CDR3 is TGTGCCAGCAGCCAACGGACAGGGCGCTACGAGCAGTACTTC.

This rearrangement joins TRBV5-6 to TRBJ1-4; 7 bases fit TRBD1. In germline, CDR1 is SGHDT, CDR2 YYEEEE. The CDR3 is 18 amino acids. V shed 1 base and J 6 bases; nucleotides not matched to a gene: 15. This chain's CDR3 is CASSLLSGGKSGYEKLFF. As DNA, the CDR3 is TGTGCCAGCAGCTTGTTGTCAGGGGGTAAGAGTGGATATGAAAAACTGTTTTTT.

CDR3 nucleotides: TGTGCCAGCAGTTACGTCAGGGATAGCAATCAGCCCCAGCATTTT. Translated: CASSYVRDSNQPQHF. The chain has TRBV6-6 and TRBJ1-5; D is perhaps TRBD1 (5 bases). The CDR3 has 15 amino acids. V lost 2 bases, J lost 0 bases, and 8 bases lay in between. The germline V gene has CDR1 MNHNY and CDR2 SVGAGI (reference sequence).

The chain recombines TRBV7-3 with TRBJ2-6, with unresolved D. Germline CDR1 and CDR2: SGHTA and FQGTGA. Trimming left V 2 bases short and J 0 bases short, with 11 bases between. This CDR3 is built from 17 residues. The DNA of the CDR3 is TGTGCCAGCAGCTTATCCAGGTGGAACTCTGGGGCCAACGTCCTGACTTTC. Encoded protein: CASSLSRWNSGANVLTF.

The chain recombines TRBV7-9 with TRBJ1-4; the D is unclear. Germline V lookup: CDR1 SEHNR, CDR2 FQNEAQ (reference sequence). The CDR3 consists of 11 residues. The V end was cut by 4 bases, the J end by 8 bases, with 5 bases between. The CDR3 DNA reads as TGTGCCAGCAGCTCCTCGGAAAAACTGTTTTTT. Its translation: CASSSSEKLFF.

This chain links TRBV7-9 with TRBJ2-4; D perhaps matches TRBD2 (7 bases). The germline V gene has CDR1 SEHNR and CDR2 FQNEAQ (reference sequence). V lost 2 bases and J lost 1, with 21 bases in between. The CDR3 loop spans 19 amino acids. CDR3 region: CASSLPRLGGGTAKNIQYF. The CDR3 nucleotides read TGTGCCAGCAGCTTACCCCGTTTGGGAGGGGGGACGGCCAAAAACATTCAGTACTTC. Full variable domain (rest looked up from reference TRBV7-9 and TRBJ2-4): DTGVSQNPRHKITKRGQNVTFRCDPISEHNRLYWYRQTLGQGPEFLTYFQNEAQLEKSRLLSDRFSAERPKGSFSTLEIQRTEQGDSAMYLCASSLPRLGGGTAKNIQYFGAGTRLSVL.

This clone was counted once. The chain uses TRBV7-3 and TRBJ1-2; TRBD1 matches 7 bases. Germline values: CDR1 SGHTA, CDR2 FQGTGA. The CDR3 covers 14 residues. V trimming: 6 bases; J trimming: 1 base; junction bases outside the gene matches: 5. The CDR3 region is CASSTTGRNYGYTF. The CDR3 nucleotides are TGTGCCAGCAGTACGACAGGGCGTAACTATGGCTACACCTTC.

The chain is built from TRBV5-5 and TRBJ1-1; TRBD1 is a possible D gene (5 bases). The germline V gene encodes CDR1 SGHKS and CDR2 YYEKEE (reference sequence). V lost 5 bases and J 4 bases, leaving 21 bases between the germline ends. This CDR3 is built from 16 residues. CDR3 in amino acids: CASSYPPGRGGTEAFF. The CDR3 DNA reads as TGTGCCAGCAGTTACCCACCGGGACGGGGAGGCACTGAAGCTTTCTTT.

This clone appeared a single time. The chain combines TRBV19 with TRBJ1-2, with D hard to call. Germline CDR1 is LNHDA and CDR2 is SQIVND (reference sequence). V was cut by 3 bases and J by 8 bases, with 13 bases left in between. The CDR3 is 13 residues long. Written as DNA, the CDR3 is TGTGCCAGTAGTATGTCGACAACCCACGGCTACACCTTC. Translation: CASSMSTTHGYTF.

The rearrangement links TRBV9 to TRBJ2-3; a possible D gene is TRBD1 (5 bases). CDR1 is SGDLS and CDR2 is YYNGEE in the germline V gene. V shed 1 base and J shed 8 bases, with 17 bases lying between them. The CDR3 is made up of 15 amino acids. The CDR3 protein is CASSVLGSTQVTQYF. The CDR3 DNA reads TGTGCCAGCAGCGTACTCGGATCCACACAGGTTACGCAGTATTTT.

The chain recombines TRBV7-2 with TRBJ2-7, with TRBD1 matching 9 bases. From germline, CDR1 is SGHTA and CDR2 FQGNSA. V shed 5 bases and J 3 bases; nucleotides not matched to a gene: 5. The CDR3 length is 14 residues. This chain's CDR3 is CASSTRDRVYEQYF. As DNA, the CDR3 is TGTGCCAGCAGCACTAGGGACAGGGTCTACGAGCAGTACTTC.

The CDR3 DNA sequence: TGTGCCAGCAGCTTATCCAGGGGGCTGGTCGAGCAGTACTTC. Amino acid sequence: CASSLSRGLVEQYF. The V call is TRBV5-6, the J call TRBJ2-5; 8 bases map to TRBD1. TRBJ2-7 matches the DNA end more closely, so the J call is doubtful. CDR1 and CDR2 (germline): SGHDT, YYEEEE. The CDR3 totals 14 residues.

This clone appeared once. The chain is built from TRBV5-4 and TRBJ2-5; D is possibly TRBD2 (7 bases). Germline V CDR1 and CDR2: SGHNT, YYREEE (reference sequence). CDR3 length: 14 residues. The V gene lost 4 bases and the J gene lost 5 bases, with 15 bases spanning the gap. The CDR3: CASSGGGGDETQYF. In nucleotides, the CDR3 is TGTGCCAGCAGCGGAGGGGGGGGAGATGAGACCCAGTACTTC.

V is TRBV5-4 and J is TRBJ2-1, with D perhaps TRBD1 (5 bases). This CDR3 is built from 14 residues. V gave up 0 bases and J gave up 9 bases, with 13 bases separating them. Germline V gene sequence: CDR1 SGHNT, CDR2 YYREEE (reference sequence). The CDR3 nucleotides are TGTGCCAGCAGCTTGGGTTCTTTCCAGGGTGAGCAGTTCTTC. It codes for CASSLGSFQGEQFF. Using reference TRBV5-4 and TRBJ2-1 for the parts outside the CDR3, the full variable domain is ETGVTQSPTHLIKTRGQQVTLRCSSQSGHNTVSWYQQALGQGPQFIFQYYREEENGRGNFPPRFSGLQFPNYSSELNVNALELDDSALYLCASSLGSFQGEQFFGPGTRLTVL.

This chain connects TRBV27 to TRBJ2-7; 8 bases are a match to TRBD2. The J segment lost 5 bases and the V segment lost 2 bases, leaving 5 bases of the junction unmatched. CDR1 is MNHEY, CDR2 SMNVEV, per germline (reference sequence). The CDR3 contains 14 residues. The CDR3 DNA sequence: TGTGCCAGCAGTTTAAATAAGCGGGAGCACGAGCAGTACTTC. It yields the protein CASSLNKREHEQYF.

The chain uses TRBV4-1 and TRBJ2-1; 9 nucleotides align to TRBD2. The junction had 7 bases not matched to a gene; V was cut back by 2 bases and J by 2 bases. Germline lookup yields CDR1 MGHRA and CDR2 YSYEKL. The CDR3 is made up of 17 amino acids. For the CDR3, the DNA is TGCGCCAGCAGCCAAAGTGGAGCGGGGGGTGCCTACAATGAGCAGTTCTTC. Protein: CASSQSGAGGAYNEQFF.

The J gene is TRBJ1-1, the V gene TRBV2; tentative D call: TRBD1 (5 bases). This CDR3 is 16 amino acids long. Germline CDR1 is SNHLY and CDR2 is FYNNEI. Trimming removed 5 bases at V and 3 bases at J, with 19 bases between. The CDR3 reads CASSSTGVVYDTEAFF. CDR3 nucleotides: TGTGCCAGCAGTTCAACGGGGGTGGTGTACGACACTGAAGCTTTCTTT.

The J gene is TRBJ2-7, the V gene TRBV6-1; 9 nucleotides agree with TRBD2. The CDR3 has 15 residues. CDR1 is MNHNS and CDR2 is SASEGT in the germline V gene. The ends lost 7 bases at V and 5 bases at J; junction bases unmatched: 12. CDR3 protein: CASIGRAGGPNEQYF. The CDR3 DNA reads TGTGCCAGCATAGGACGGGCGGGGGGGCCCAACGAGCAGTACTTC.